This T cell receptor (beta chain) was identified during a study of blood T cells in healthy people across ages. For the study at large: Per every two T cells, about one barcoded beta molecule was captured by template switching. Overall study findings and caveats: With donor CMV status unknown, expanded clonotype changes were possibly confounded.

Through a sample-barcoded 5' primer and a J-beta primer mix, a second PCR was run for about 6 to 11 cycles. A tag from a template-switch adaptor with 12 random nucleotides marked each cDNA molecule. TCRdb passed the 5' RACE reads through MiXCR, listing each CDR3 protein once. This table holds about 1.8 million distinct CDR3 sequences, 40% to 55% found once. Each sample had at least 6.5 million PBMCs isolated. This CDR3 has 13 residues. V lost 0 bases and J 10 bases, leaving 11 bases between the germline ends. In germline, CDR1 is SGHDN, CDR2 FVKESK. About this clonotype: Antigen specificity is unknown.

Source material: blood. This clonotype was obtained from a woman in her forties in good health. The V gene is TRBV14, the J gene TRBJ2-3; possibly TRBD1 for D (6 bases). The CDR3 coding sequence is TGTGCCAGCAGCCAAGATGGGGGCTTTGCGCAGTATTTT. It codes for CASSQDGGFAQYF.